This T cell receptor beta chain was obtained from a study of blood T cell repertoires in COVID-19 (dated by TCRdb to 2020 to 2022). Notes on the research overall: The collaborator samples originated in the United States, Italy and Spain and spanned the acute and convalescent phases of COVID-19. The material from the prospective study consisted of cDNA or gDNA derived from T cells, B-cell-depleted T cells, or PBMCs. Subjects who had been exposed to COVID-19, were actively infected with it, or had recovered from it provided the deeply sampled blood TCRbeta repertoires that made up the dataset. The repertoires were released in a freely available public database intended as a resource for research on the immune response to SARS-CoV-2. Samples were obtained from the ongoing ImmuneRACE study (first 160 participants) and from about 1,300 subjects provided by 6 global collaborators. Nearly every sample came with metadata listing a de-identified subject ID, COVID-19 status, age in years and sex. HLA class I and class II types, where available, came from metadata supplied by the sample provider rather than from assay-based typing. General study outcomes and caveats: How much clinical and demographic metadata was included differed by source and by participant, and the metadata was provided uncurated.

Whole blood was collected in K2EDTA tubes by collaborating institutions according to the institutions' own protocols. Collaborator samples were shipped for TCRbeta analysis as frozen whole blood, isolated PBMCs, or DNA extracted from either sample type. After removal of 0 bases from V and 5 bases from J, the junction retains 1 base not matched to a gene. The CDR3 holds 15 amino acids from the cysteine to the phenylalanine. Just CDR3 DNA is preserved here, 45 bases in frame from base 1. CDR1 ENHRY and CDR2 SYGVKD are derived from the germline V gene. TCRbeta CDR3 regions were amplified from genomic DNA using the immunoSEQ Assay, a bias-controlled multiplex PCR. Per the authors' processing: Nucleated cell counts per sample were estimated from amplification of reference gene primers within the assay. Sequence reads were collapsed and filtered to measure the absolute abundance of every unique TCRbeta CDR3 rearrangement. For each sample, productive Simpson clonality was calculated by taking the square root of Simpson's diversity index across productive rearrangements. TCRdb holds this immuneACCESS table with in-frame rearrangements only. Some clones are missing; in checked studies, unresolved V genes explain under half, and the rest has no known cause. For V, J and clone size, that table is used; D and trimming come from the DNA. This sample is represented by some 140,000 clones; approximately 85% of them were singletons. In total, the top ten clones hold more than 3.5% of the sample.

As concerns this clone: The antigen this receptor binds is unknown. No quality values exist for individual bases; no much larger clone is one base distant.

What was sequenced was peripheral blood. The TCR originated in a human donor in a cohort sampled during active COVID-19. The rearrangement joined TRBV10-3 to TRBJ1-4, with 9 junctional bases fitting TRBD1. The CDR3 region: CAISESGQGNEKLFF. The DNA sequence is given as TGTGCCATCAGTGAGTCCGGACAGGGGAATGAAAAACTGTTTTTT.